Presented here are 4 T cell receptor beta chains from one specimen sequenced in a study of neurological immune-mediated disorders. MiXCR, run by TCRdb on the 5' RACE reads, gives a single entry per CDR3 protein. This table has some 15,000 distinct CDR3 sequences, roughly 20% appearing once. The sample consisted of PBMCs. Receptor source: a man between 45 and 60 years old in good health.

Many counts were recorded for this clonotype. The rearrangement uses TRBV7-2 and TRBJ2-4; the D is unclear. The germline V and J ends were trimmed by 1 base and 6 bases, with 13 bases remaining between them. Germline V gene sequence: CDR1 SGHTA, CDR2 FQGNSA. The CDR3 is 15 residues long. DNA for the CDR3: TGTGCCAGCAGCTTAGTGGTTAGAGTTGGAAACATTCAGTACTTC. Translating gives CASSLVVRVGNIQYF.

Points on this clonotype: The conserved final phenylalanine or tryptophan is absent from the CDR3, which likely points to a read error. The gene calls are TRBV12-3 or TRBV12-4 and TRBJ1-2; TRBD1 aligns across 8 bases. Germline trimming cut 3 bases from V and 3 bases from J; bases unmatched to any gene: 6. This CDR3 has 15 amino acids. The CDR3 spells CASSFGQGAYYGYTL. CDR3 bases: TGTGCCAGCAGTTTTGGTCAGGGGGCTTACTATGGCTACACCTTA.

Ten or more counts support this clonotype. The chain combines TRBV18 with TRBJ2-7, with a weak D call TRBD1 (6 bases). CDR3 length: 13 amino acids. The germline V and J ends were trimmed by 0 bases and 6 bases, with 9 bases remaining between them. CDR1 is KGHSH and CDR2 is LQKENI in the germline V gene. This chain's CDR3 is CASSPPQGSEQYF. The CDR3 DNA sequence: TGTGCCAGCTCACCACCGCAGGGGTCCGAGCAGTACTTC.

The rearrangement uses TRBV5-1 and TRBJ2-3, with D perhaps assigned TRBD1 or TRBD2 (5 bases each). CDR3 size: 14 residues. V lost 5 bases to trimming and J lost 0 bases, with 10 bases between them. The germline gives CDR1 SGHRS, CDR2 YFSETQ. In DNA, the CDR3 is TGCGCCAGCAGGGGACCAGGGAGCACAGATACGCAGTATTTT. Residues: CASRGPGSTDTQYF. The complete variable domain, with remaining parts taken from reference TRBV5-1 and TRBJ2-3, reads KAGVTQTPRYLIKTRGQQVTLSCSPISGHRSVSWYQQTPGQGLQFLFEYFSETQRNKGNFPGRFSGRQFSNSRSEMNVSTLELGDSALYLCASRGPGSTDTQYFGPGTRLTVL.